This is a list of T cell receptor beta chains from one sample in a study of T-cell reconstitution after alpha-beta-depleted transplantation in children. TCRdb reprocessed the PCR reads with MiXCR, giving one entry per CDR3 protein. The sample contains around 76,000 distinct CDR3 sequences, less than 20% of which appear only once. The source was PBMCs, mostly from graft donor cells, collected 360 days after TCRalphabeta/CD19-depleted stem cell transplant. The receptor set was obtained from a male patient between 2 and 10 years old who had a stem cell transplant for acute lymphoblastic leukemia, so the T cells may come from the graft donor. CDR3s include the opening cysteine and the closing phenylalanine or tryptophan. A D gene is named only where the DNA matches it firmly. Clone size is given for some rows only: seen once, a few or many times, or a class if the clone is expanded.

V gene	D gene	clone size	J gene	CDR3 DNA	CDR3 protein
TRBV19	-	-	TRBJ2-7	TGTGCCAGTAGTCCCCGGCGACGCGGAGGCCCCTACGAGCAGTACTTC	CASSPRRRGGPYEQYF
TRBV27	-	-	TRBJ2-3	TGTGCCAGCAGTTTAGGACAAGCCGGAGATACGCAGTATTTT	CASSLGQAGDTQYF
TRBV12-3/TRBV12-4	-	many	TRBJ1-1	TGTGCCAGCACTCTGTCTGGGACTGAAGCTTTCTTT	CASTLSGTEAFF
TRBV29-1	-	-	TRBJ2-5	TGCAGCGTTGTTGTGACGGTACAAGAGACCCAGTACTTC	CSVVVTVQETQYF
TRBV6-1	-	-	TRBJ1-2	TGTGCCAGCAGTAAGAATATTAACTATGGCTACACCTTC	CASSKNINYGYTF
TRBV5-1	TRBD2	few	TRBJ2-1	TGCGCCAGCAGCTCGACTAGCGGGAGTTCTAATGAGCAGTTCTTC	CASSSTSGSSNEQFF
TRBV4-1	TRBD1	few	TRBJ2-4	TGCGCCAGCACCGGGACAGGGAGGATGTACTTC	CASTGTGRMYF
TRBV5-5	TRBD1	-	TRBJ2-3	TGTGCCAGCAGCTGGACCCGACAGGGAACAGATACGCAGTATTTT	CASSWTRQGTDTQYF
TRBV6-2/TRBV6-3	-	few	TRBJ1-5	TGTGCCAGCAGTTACGGGCAGAACAATCAGCCCCAGCATTTT	CASSYGQNNQPQHF
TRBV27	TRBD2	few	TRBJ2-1	TGTGCCAGCGCTCCTGGGACTAGCGGCCAGACCCGTCTACATGAGCAGTTCTTC	CASAPGTSGQTRLHEQFF
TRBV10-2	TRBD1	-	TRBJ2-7	TGCGCCAGCAGTGAAGGGCTCGGACAGGTCTTCATCCCCTTCTACGAGCAGTACTTC	CASSEGLGQVFIPFYEQYF
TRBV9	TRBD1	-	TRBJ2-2	TGTGCCAGCAGCGTAGTTGAGACAGGGGCTAACACCGGGGAGCTGTTTTTT	CASSVVETGANTGELFF
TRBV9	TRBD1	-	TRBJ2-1	TGTGCCAGCAGCGTAGGCCCCGGACAGGGGGCTAGCGGGTACTACAATGAGCAGTTCTTC	CASSVGPGQGASGYYNEQFF